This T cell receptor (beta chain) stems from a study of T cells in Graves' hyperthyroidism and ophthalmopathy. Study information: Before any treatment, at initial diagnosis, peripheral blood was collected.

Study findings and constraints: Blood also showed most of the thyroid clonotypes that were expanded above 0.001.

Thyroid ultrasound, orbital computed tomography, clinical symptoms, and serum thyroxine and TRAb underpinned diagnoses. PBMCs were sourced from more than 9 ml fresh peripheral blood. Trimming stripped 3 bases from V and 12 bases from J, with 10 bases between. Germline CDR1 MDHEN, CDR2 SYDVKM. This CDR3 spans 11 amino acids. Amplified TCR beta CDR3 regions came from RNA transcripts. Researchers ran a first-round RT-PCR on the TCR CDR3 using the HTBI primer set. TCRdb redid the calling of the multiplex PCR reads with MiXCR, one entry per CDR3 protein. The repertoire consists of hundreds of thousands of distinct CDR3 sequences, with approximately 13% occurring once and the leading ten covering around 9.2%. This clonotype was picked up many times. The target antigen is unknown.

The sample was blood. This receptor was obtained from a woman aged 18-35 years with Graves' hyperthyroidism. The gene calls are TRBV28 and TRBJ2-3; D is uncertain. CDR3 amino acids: CASSLPTVQYF. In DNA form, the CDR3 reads TGTGCCAGCAGTTTGCCAACGGTTCAGTATTTT.